The clone carrying this TCR beta chain appeared once. The target antigen is unknown. This entry is derived from a study of a mutant IDH1 vaccine in newly diagnosed glioma. As for the study in general: Patients received vaccination from 4-6 weeks after radiotherapy alone, or with temozolomide cycles.

The time point: week 47, end of study. Every vaccination contained 300 ug of the mutant IDH1 20-mer peptide and was paired with topical imiquimod. Method: immunoSEQ multiplex PCR; TCRdb's copy keeps in-frame clones and lacks some. The profile shows tens of thousands of clones, roughly 82% of them singletons. This clonotype originated in a man aged 40-49 years with glioma. Sequencing used PBMCs, obtained from a glioma patient whose treatment included an IDH1 peptide vaccine.

Written as DNA, the CDR3 is TGCGCCAGCAGCTCCATCACAGAGGCTCAGAGCTACACCTTC. Its translation: CASSSITEAQSYTF. V usage is TRBV5-1 and J usage is TRBJ1-2, with D unresolved. CDR3 length: 14 residues. Per germline, CDR1 SGHRS and CDR2 YFSETQ. With 3 bases removed from V and 9 bases from J, the gap between germline ends came to 18 bases.